The 32 T cell receptor beta chains below all came from one sample that was sequenced in a study of OX40 agonist ivuxolimab in advanced cancers. Using immunoSEQ multiplex PCR, the repertoire was profiled, and TCRdb retains in-frame clones only, with some absent. The repertoire has about 94,000 clones, about nine tenths of them found once; the top ten carry approximately 0.3%. Here the sequenced sample was CD4+ or CD8+ T cells sorted from blood, taken in a trial of the OX40 agonist ivuxolimab. These receptors originate from an adult with an advanced solid tumor such as melanoma, head and neck, liver or kidney cancer.

The rearrangement joins TRBV7-2 to TRBJ1-5, with 11 bases identical to TRBD1. CDR1 SGHTA and CDR2 FQGNSA come from the germline V gene. There are 15 residues in the CDR3. Trimming at V came to 5 bases and at J to 4 bases, leaving 4 bases not matched to a gene. CDR3 DNA sequence: TGTGCCAGCAGCGCCGGACAGGGGGCAAATCAGCCCCAGCATTTT. This gives the protein CASSAGQGANQPQHF.

This chain joins TRBV7-8 and TRBJ1-5, with unresolved D. Germline CDR1 is SGHVS and CDR2 is FQNEAQ. V was trimmed by 5 bases and J by 5 bases, leaving 10 bases between them. This CDR3 contains 13 residues. For the CDR3, the DNA is TGTGCCAGCAGCCCCCGTCGTGATCAGCCCCAGCATTTT. Translating it yields CASSPRRDQPQHF. Combining the CDR3 with reference TRBV7-8 and TRBJ1-5 gives the whole variable domain GAGVSQSPRYKVAKRGQDVALRCDPISGHVSLFWYQQALGQGPEFLTYFQNEAQLDKSGLPSDRFFAERPEGSVSTLKIQRTQQEDSAVYLCASSPRRDQPQHFGDGTRLSIL.

The J gene is TRBJ2-2, the V gene TRBV21-1; the table names TRBD2, a call not compared with the DNA. TRBV21-1 is deemed a pseudogene. The CDR3 is made up of 18 amino acids. Written as DNA, the CDR3 is TGTGCCAGCAGCAAAGTCTTAGTAGCGGGGTCTAGGACCGGGGAGCTGTTTTTT. Protein sequence: CASSKVLVAGSRTGELFF.

The rearrangement uses TRBV5-1 and TRBJ2-1, with no clear D. V shed 2 bases and J shed 6 bases, with 15 bases lying between them. CDR3 length: 15 residues. Germline assignment: CDR1 SGHRS and CDR2 YFSETQ. The DNA for the CDR3 is TGCGCCAGCAGCTTCTCGAACGTGTTCGGCAATGAGCAGTTCTTC. Translated, it gives CASSFSNVFGNEQFF.

J is TRBJ2-2 and V is TRBV21-1; the table gives TRBD2 as D, unverified against the DNA. TRBV21-1 is a listed pseudogene. The CDR3 consists of 19 residues. CDR3 coding DNA: TGTGCCAGCAGCTCCTGGACTAGCGGGGGTCCCGGGAACACCGGGGAGCTGTTTTTT. It yields the protein CASSSWTSGGPGNTGELFF.

This clone occurred once. The chain joins TRBV5-1 to TRBJ1-4; possible D gene TRBD1, 6 bases. Germline V gives CDR1 SGHRS, CDR2 YFSETQ. The CDR3 spans 14 residues. Trimming pared 6 bases from V and 6 bases from J, leaving 15 bases between. CDR3 region: CASKTGQTDEKLFF. In nucleotides, the CDR3 is TGCGCCAGCAAAACAGGACAGACGGATGAAAAACTGTTTTTT.

The chain employs TRBV6-5 and TRBJ1-4, with 9 bases identical to TRBD1. CDR1 MNHEY and CDR2 SVGAGI come from the germline V gene. The V and J ends lost 5 bases and 6 bases, in that order; junction bases with no gene match: 4. This CDR3 spans 14 amino acids. This CDR3 reads CASSRTGAYEKLFF. The CDR3 DNA is TGTGCCAGCAGTCGGACAGGGGCTTATGAAAAACTGTTTTTT.

The rearrangement links TRBV10-2 to TRBJ2-1; TRBD1 matches 8 bases. Germline trimming cut 6 bases from V and 1 base from J; bases unmatched to any gene: 14. The CDR3 spans 18 residues. CDR1 is WSHSY, CDR2 SAAADI, per germline. The chain's CDR3 is CASRPRKTGVLSYNEQFF. The CDR3 nucleotides are TGCGCCAGCAGACCGCGAAAGACAGGGGTCCTTTCCTACAATGAGCAGTTCTTC.

The V gene is TRBV18, the J gene TRBJ2-7, with 10 bases identical to TRBD1. The CDR3 has 16 residues. V was pared by 3 bases and J by 0 bases, with 5 bases of the junction left unmatched. The germline gives CDR1 KGHSH, CDR2 LQKENI. CDR3 loop: CASSPGGTGASYEQYF. The CDR3 bases are TGTGCCAGCTCACCCGGGGGGACAGGGGCCTCCTACGAGCAGTACTTC.

The chain combines TRBV4-3 with TRBJ2-7; perhaps TRBD1 as D (7 bases). V gave up 4 bases and J gave up 6 bases, with 19 bases separating them. From germline, CDR1 is LGHNA and CDR2 YSLEER. This CDR3 has 15 residues. The CDR3 protein is CASSPWRGRSSEQYF. DNA for the CDR3: TGCGCCAGCAGCCCTTGGAGGGGGCGATCCAGCGAGCAGTACTTC.

This chain connects TRBV7-2 to TRBJ2-5, with 10 positions matching TRBD2. Germline CDR1 is SGHTA and CDR2 is FQGNSA. V was clipped by 2 bases and J by 5 bases; unmatched bases: 5. The CDR3 spans 15 residues. The CDR3 protein is CASSLQRGGRETQYF. CDR3 bases: TGTGCCAGCAGCTTACAGCGGGGGGGCCGGGAGACCCAGTACTTC.

The chain has TRBV27 and TRBJ1-1, with 11 bases that match TRBD1. This CDR3 region has 17 residues. The junction had 15 bases not matched to a gene; V was cut back by 6 bases and J by 6 bases. The germline V gene has CDR1 MNHEY and CDR2 SMNVEV (reference sequence). The CDR3 sequence is CASSSRGTGGGFPEAFF. The CDR3 DNA reads TGTGCCAGCAGCTCGCGAGGGACAGGGGGTGGGTTCCCTGAAGCTTTCTTT.

The chain couples TRBV5-1 to TRBJ2-3, with 10 bases fitting TRBD2. Trimming cost V 4 bases and J 2 bases; bases outside gene matches: 7. The CDR3 spans 16 residues. Germline assignment: CDR1 SGHRS and CDR2 YFSETQ. The DNA for the CDR3 is TGCGCCAGCAGCCTAGGACTAGCGGAGTTCACAGATACGCAGTATTTT. This translates into CASSLGLAEFTDTQYF.

This chain links TRBV10-3 with TRBJ1-3; a possible D gene is TRBD1 (6 bases). Germline V gene data show CDR1 as ENHRY and CDR2 as SYGVKD. CDR3 size: 12 residues. The V end lost 7 bases, the J end lost 3 bases, and 7 bases lay between the germline ends. CDR3 bases: TGTGCCATCACAGGGGTTGGAAACACCATATATTTT. It is translated as CAITGVGNTIYF.

The V and J genes are TRBV6-5 and TRBJ2-5, with a possible D match to TRBD1 (6 bases). V lost 0 bases and J 2 bases, leaving 7 bases between the germline ends. The CDR3 has 14 amino acids. Germline V gene sequence: CDR1 MNHEY, CDR2 SVGAGI. The CDR3 coding sequence is TGTGCCAGCAGTTACTCGGGGGCACAAGAGACCCAGTACTTC. Translated: CASSYSGAQETQYF.

V usage is TRBV10-3 and J usage is TRBJ1-2, with TRBD1 matching 7 bases. The CDR3 has 15 amino acids. Trimming removed 5 bases from V and 2 bases from J; junction bases left unmatched: 8. CDR1 is ENHRY and CDR2 is SYGVKD in the germline V gene. CDR3 DNA: TGTGCCATCAGTTCAGGGGGGGGCGTAAACTATGGCTACACCTTC. Translated: CAISSGGGVNYGYTF.

The CDR3 region is CSVEDAGFEGYGYTF. CDR3 bases: TGCAGCGTTGAAGATGCGGGGTTTGAGGGCTATGGCTACACCTTC. This rearrangement joins TRBV29-1 to TRBJ1-2; D is unclear. V was shortened by 0 bases and J by 4 bases, with 15 bases between the two germline ends. Germline CDR1 and CDR2: SQVTM and ANQGSEA. This CDR3 region has 15 residues.

The genes are TRBV30 and TRBJ1-2; 11 bases match TRBD1. The CDR3 runs to 13 residues. Losses at the gene ends were 5 bases for V and 12 bases for J; bases not matched to a gene: 11. CDR1 is GTSNPN and CDR2 is SVGIG in the germline V gene (reference sequence). DNA of the CDR3: TGTGCCTGGGAAAGGGACAGGGGGTGGCCGCACACCTTC. It yields the protein CAWERDRGWPHTF.

This chain uses TRBV5-1 with TRBJ2-1, with D uncertain. This CDR3 has 11 residues. Germline V gene lookup returns CDR1 SGHRS and CDR2 YFSETQ. Trimming removed 1 base from V and 15 bases from J, with 11 bases in between. CDR3 loop: CASSLHTDRFF. The CDR3 DNA is TGCGCCAGCAGCTTGCATACGGACCGGTTCTTC.

In its sample, this clone was seen once. The rearrangement joins TRBV2 to TRBJ2-2; D might be TRBD1 or TRBD2, each matching 6 bases. The ends were cut back, 8 bases at V and 3 bases at J, with 13 bases in the middle. CDR1 is SNHLY, CDR2 FYNNEI, per germline. CDR3 length: 14 amino acids. In DNA, the CDR3 is TGTGCCAGCGGGGGGCAGGGCGACACCGGGGAGCTGTTTTTT. Its translation: CASGGQGDTGELFF.

The V call is TRBV5-1, the J call TRBJ2-7, with D perhaps matching TRBD1 (6 bases). The CDR3 is made up of 14 amino acids. The V and J ends lost 4 bases and 4 bases respectively, with 15 bases between them. Germline values: CDR1 SGHRS, CDR2 YFSETQ. The CDR3 DNA reads as TGCGCCAGCAGCGGCGGACAGAAAAAGTACGAGCAGTACTTC. This translates into CASSGGQKKYEQYF.

This clone was recorded once. V usage is TRBV9 and J usage is TRBJ2-7, with a possible D match to TRBD1 (6 bases). Trimming removed 1 base at V and 3 bases at J, with 17 bases between. This CDR3 comprises 16 residues. Germline CDR1 SGDLS, CDR2 YYNGEE. The CDR3 reads CASSVSALGQIYEQYF. Written as DNA, the CDR3 is TGTGCCAGCAGCGTATCGGCATTGGGACAAATCTACGAGCAGTACTTC.

In nucleotides, the CDR3 is TGTGCCACCCGGATAGACAGGGGGAACCAGCCCCAGCATTTT. This sequence encodes CATRIDRGNQPQHF. The chain recombines TRBV19 with TRBJ1-5; 9 bases align to TRBD1. Trimming took 10 bases from V and 7 from J; bases not matched to a gene: 11. The germline V gene has CDR1 LNHDA and CDR2 SQIVND (reference sequence). The CDR3 loop spans 14 amino acids. Filled out from reference TRBV19 and TRBJ1-5, the complete variable domain reads DGGITQSPKYLFRKEGQNVTLSCEQNLNHDAMYWYRQDPGQGLRLIYYSQIVNDFQKGDIAEGYSVSREKKESFPLTVTSAQKNPTAFYLCATRIDRGNQPQHFGDGTRLSIL.

The chain couples TRBV5-4 to TRBJ2-5; D could derive from TRBD1 or TRBD2 (5 bases each). CDR3 length: 14 amino acids. Trimming cost V 5 bases and J 4 bases, with 15 bases left between them. Per germline, CDR1 SGHNT and CDR2 YYREEE (reference sequence). CDR3 in amino acids: CASSFTGPIETQYF. Written as DNA, the CDR3 is TGTGCCAGCAGTTTTACGGGGCCAATAGAGACCCAGTACTTC.

The chain uses TRBV6-5 and TRBJ2-5; D remains unclear. CDR1 and CDR2 (germline): MNHEY, SVGAGI. The germline V and J ends were trimmed by 7 bases and 7 bases, with 13 bases remaining between them. This CDR3 is built from 12 residues. The CDR3 is CASTLLRGTQYF. In DNA form, the CDR3 reads TGTGCCAGCACCCTCCTTCGAGGGACCCAGTACTTC.

The V and J genes are TRBV2 and TRBJ2-7; D gene uncertain. V lost 1 base and J lost 3, with 10 bases in between. CDR3 size: 14 residues. CDR1 and CDR2 (germline): SNHLY, FYNNEI. The CDR3 region is CASSEEGSFYEQYF. The CDR3, as DNA: TGTGCCAGCAGTGAAGAGGGCAGCTTCTACGAGCAGTACTTC.

This clone turned up a few times. The V and J genes are TRBV7-3 and TRBJ1-1; D remains unclear. This CDR3 has 14 amino acids. Germline V lookup: CDR1 SGHTA, CDR2 FQGTGA. The V end lost 3 bases, the J end lost 1 base, and 9 bases lay between the germline ends. Here the CDR3 DNA reads TGTGCCAGCAGCTTTAGGATGCCGAACACTGAAGCTTTCTTT. This translates into CASSFRMPNTEAFF.

This clone was seen a handful of times. The V gene is TRBV5-8, the J gene TRBJ2-5; 8 bases are shared with TRBD1. V lost 5 bases, J lost 2 bases, and 8 bases stayed unmatched. The CDR3 is 15 amino acids. The V gene's germline CDR1 is SGHTS and CDR2 YDEGEE. CDR3: CASSSDRGLQETQYF. DNA of the CDR3: TGTGCCAGCAGTTCAGACAGGGGTTTGCAAGAGACCCAGTACTTC.

V and J are TRBV7-9 and TRBJ2-3; no definite D call. The V and J ends lost 4 bases and 2 bases respectively, with 10 bases between them. This CDR3 comprises 14 residues. CDR1 and CDR2 (germline): SEHNR, FQNEAQ (reference sequence). Written as DNA, the CDR3 is TGTGCCAGCAGCTATTCCGGCCCCACAGATACGCAGTATTTT. Residues: CASSYSGPTDTQYF. Variable domain in full (rest from reference TRBV7-9 and TRBJ2-3): DTGVSQNPRHKITKRGQNVTFRCDPISEHNRLYWYRQTLGQGPEFLTYFQNEAQLEKSRLLSDRFSAERPKGSFSTLEIQRTEQGDSAMYLCASSYSGPTDTQYFGPGTRLTVL.

The chain carries TRBV23-1 and TRBJ1-3; D remains ambiguous. TRBV23-1 has ORF status, its function being uncertain. The CDR3 has 12 amino acids. V lost 3 bases, J lost 4 bases, and 4 bases lay in between. CDR3 residues: CASSQGGNTIYF. The CDR3 DNA reads TGCGCCAGCAGTCAGGGGGGAAACACCATATATTTT.

The rearrangement joins TRBV7-9 to TRBJ1-1, with D possibly TRBD1 on 5 matching bases. V was cut by 6 bases and J by 0 bases, with 14 bases left in between. Germline V gene sequence: CDR1 SEHNR, CDR2 FQNEAQ (reference sequence). This CDR3 is 15 amino acids long. The CDR3 loop reads CASRAQGRVNTEAFF. In DNA, the CDR3 is TGTGCCAGCAGGGCTCAGGGTCGGGTGAACACTGAAGCTTTCTTT. The whole variable domain, filled in from reference TRBV7-9 and TRBJ1-1, reads DTGVSQNPRHKITKRGQNVTFRCDPISEHNRLYWYRQTLGQGPEFLTYFQNEAQLEKSRLLSDRFSAERPKGSFSTLEIQRTEQGDSAMYLCASRAQGRVNTEAFFGQGTRLTVV.

The chain recombines TRBV6-1 with TRBJ1-5; TRBD1 aligns across 7 bases. Per the germline V gene, CDR1 is MNHNS and CDR2 is SASEGT. With 4 bases clipped from V and 3 bases from J, the junction kept 12 bases outside the gene matches. The CDR3 contains 17 residues. CDR3 region: CASSAPRTGGFNQPQHF. The CDR3 nucleotides read TGTGCCAGCAGTGCCCCCCGGACAGGCGGATTCAATCAGCCCCAGCATTTT.